This TCR beta chain was sequenced during a study of cytotoxic CD8 clonotypes in ibrutinib-treated CLL (dated by TCRdb to about 2021). Looking at the study overall: The cohort included around 15 treatment-naive and some twelve relapsed/refractory patients; roughly 17 were IGHV unmutated. Partial responses were observed in 24 patients and complete responses in 2; after a median follow-up of around 64 months, remission was maintained in roughly 14 patients and progression was observed in approximately 12. Response samples were obtained after a median of approximately 12 months of treatment, with a range of roughly 6 to 36 months. On average, each sample yielded 270,000 or so productive templates and around 100,000 productive rearrangements. Longitudinal samples were available for about 30% of the roughly 86 trial participants. Cryopreserved peripheral blood mononuclear cells were collected at three points: before therapy, at response, and at either sustained remission or disease progression. Patients were still on ibrutinib when every remission and progressive disease sample was collected.

A note on this clone: Its antigen remains unidentified. Nothing much larger sits one base from this clone, and base qualities are not available.

Trimming at the junction amounts to 7 bases on V and 0 bases on J, and the germline ends lie 13 bases apart. CDR1 MNHEY and CDR2 SVGAGI are derived from the germline V gene. Taken from cysteine to phenylalanine, the CDR3 has 15 residues. Kept here is only the CDR3 DNA, which spans 45 bases and is read in frame from base 1. Paper-wide results and their limitations: Public clonotypes were rare and either shrank or stayed stable during treatment, and the rise in clonality at ibrutinib response reflected expansion of private clonotypes. Sampling times were not matched between patients in sustained remission and patients whose disease was progressing, and lymph node repertoires were not examined. Baseline clonality exceeded that of age-matched healthy donors and correlated strongly with circulating CD8+ T-cell counts. Clonality rose at ibrutinib response, remained stable during sustained remission, and dropped back toward baseline at progression.

On a MiSeq, deep resolution sequencing aimed for a depth between 1 in 1 million and 1 in 200,000 T cells, with each clonotype covered approximately 9.8x on average. TCR beta libraries were generated with the immunoSEQ hsTCRB Kit. The paper's data handling went like this. The data were analyzed with ImmunoSEQ Analyzer and ImmunoSEQ Data Assistant, and V, D and J gene assignments followed IMGT definitions. Clonality was computed as one minus normalized Shannon entropy of productive rearrangement frequencies, ranging from 0 to 1. Only overrepresented clonotypes making up at least 0.05% of each patient's repertoire were included in the public clonotype analysis. Some 12 age-matched healthy donor repertoires from immuneACCESS served as clonality controls. TCRdb provides this immuneACCESS table in a form limited to in-frame rearrangements. Some clones are lacking; in checked studies, under half of them reflect an unresolved V gene, and why the rest are absent is not known. That table furnishes V, J and clone size, whereas the DNA furnished D and trimming. The sample table shows around 160,000 clones, and roughly 84% are seen once. Roughly 3% of the sample belongs to the ten largest clones.

Sample time point, as interpreted from the label and publication: progressive disease on ibrutinib. About 2 micrograms of genomic DNA were extracted from cryopreserved PBMCs for TCR beta library preparation. Longitudinal blood samples from CLL patients on ibrutinib monotherapy were analyzed using high-throughput TCR beta sequencing. The patients took part in an open-label, single-center phase 2 trial of ibrutinib monotherapy. The sequence was obtained from a human donor with chronic lymphocytic leukemia. The specimen was PBMCs, collected at disease progression, from a patient treated with ibrutinib. The chain uses TRBV6-5 and TRBJ1-5; no D segment can be confidently identified. This receptor has the CDR3 CASNRKLGSNQPQHF. The sequence in DNA is TGTGCCAGCAATAGAAAGTTGGGTAGCAATCAGCCCCAGCATTTT.